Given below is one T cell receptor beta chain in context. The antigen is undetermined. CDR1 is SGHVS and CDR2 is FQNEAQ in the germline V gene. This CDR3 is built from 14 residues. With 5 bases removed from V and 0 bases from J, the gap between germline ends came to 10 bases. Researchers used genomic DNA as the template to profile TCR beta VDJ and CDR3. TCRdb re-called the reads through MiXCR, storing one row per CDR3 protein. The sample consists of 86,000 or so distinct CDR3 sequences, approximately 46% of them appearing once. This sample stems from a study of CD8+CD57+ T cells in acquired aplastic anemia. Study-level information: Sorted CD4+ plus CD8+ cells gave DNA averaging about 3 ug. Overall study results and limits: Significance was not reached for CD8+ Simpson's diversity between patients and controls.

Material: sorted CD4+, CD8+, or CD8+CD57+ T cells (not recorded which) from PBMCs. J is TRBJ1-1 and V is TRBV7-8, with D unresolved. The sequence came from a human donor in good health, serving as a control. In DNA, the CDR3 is TGTGCCAGCAGCCCAAATGACTTGAACACTGAAGCTTTCTTT. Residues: CASSPNDLNTEAFF.